Sequencing of this T cell receptor beta chain was carried out in a study of memory CD4+ T cells and cytomegalovirus serostatus. The wider study: Healthy Belgian adult donors included under ten CMV-positive and 24 CMV-negative people. Study-level findings and limits: Suggested: most of the CMV-linked TCR signature lies in CD4+ memory cells. A US-trained random forest predicted CMV serostatus with median AUC roughly 0.9.

The sort gate was single viable CD3+CD4+CD8-CD45RO+ cells for memory CD4+ T cells. Donors' CMV status reflects serum IgG against pp150, pp28, p38, p52. TCRdb keeps only in-frame clones here, not all; method: immunoSEQ multiplex PCR. The table shows about 46,000 clones, with about 73% occurring only once. Regarding this clone: Its specificity is not known.

The junction had 7 bases not matched to a gene; V was cut back by 4 bases and J by 0 bases. Germline V gives CDR1 SGHNT, CDR2 YYREEE (reference sequence). The CDR3 runs 17 residues. The genes are TRBV5-4 and TRBJ2-6, with TRBD1 identical over 7 bases. The sequenced sample was memory CD4+ T cells from blood. This receptor was identified in an adult in good health and CMV-seronegative. The CDR3 DNA is TGTGCCAGCAGCACAGACAGGGACCGCTCTGGGGCCAACGTCCTGACTTTC. This codes for CASSTDRDRSGANVLTF.